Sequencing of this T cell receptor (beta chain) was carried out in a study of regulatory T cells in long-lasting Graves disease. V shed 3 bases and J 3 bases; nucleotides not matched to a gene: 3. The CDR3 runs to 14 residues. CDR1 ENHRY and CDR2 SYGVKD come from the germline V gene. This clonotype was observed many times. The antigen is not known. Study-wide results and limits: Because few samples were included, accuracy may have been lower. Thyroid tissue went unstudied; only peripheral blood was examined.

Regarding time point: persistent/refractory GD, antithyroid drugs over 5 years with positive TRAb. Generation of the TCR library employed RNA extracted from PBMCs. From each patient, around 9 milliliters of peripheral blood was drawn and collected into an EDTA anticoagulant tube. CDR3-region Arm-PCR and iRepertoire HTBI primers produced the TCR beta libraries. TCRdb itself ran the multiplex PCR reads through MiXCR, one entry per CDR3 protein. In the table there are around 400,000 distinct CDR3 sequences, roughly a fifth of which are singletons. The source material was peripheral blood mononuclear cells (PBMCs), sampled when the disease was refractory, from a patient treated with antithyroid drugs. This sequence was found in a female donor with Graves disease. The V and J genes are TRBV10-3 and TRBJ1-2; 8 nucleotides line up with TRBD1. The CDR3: CAISEQGVYYGYTF. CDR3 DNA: TGTGCCATCAGTGAACAGGGGGTTTACTATGGCTACACCTTC.